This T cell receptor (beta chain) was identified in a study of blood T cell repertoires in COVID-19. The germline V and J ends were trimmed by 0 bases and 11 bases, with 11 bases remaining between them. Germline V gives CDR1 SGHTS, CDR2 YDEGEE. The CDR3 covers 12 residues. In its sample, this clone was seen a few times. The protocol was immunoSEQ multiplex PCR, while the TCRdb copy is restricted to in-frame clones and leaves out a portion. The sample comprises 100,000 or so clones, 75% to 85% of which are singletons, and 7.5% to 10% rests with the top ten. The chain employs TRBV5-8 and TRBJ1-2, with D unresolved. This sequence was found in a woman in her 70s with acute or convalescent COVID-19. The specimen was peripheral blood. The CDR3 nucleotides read TGTGCCAGCAGCTTGGGACACCGAGAATACACCTTC. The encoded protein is CASSLGHREYTF.